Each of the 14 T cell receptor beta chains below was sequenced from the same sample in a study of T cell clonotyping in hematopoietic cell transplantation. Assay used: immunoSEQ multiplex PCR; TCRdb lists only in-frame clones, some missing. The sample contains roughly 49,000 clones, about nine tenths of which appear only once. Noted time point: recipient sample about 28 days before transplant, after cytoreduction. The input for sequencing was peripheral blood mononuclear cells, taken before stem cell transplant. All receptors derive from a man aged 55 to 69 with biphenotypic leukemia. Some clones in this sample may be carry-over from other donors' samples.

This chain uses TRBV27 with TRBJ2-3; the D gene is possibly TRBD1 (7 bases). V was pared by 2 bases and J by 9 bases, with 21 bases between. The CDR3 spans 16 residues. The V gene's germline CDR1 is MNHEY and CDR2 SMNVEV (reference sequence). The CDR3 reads CASSLPWTEGAGTQYF. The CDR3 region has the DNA TGTGCCAGCAGTTTACCCTGGACGGAGGGGGCAGGAACGCAGTATTTT.

The CDR3 DNA reads as TGTGCCAGCAGTGTAATGAGAATCACCGGGGAGCTGTTTTTT. As protein: CASSVMRITGELFF. The chain combines TRBV6-1 with TRBJ2-2; no clear D. In germline, CDR1 is MNHNS, CDR2 SASEGT. The length of the CDR3 is 14 residues. Trimming took off 4 bases at V and 4 bases at J, with 10 bases between the two ends.

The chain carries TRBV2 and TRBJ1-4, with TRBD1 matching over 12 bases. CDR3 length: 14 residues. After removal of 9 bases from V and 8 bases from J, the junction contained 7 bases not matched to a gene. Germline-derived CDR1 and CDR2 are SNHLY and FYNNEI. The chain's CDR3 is CASGDRGLLEKLFF. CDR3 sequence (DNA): TGTGCCAGTGGGGACAGGGGGCTGCTCGAAAAACTGTTTTTT.

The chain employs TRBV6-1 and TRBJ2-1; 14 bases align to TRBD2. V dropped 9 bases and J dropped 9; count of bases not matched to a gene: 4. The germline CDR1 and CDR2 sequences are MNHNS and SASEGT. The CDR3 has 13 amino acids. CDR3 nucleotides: TGTGCCAGTGGACTAGCGGGAGGAATTGAGCAGTTCTTC. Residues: CASGLAGGIEQFF.

The CDR3 DNA sequence: TGCAGCGCCTTCGAACCTTACACTGAAGCTTTCTTT. As protein: CSAFEPYTEAFF. The chain combines TRBV29-1 with TRBJ1-1, with D unresolved. The germline gives CDR1 SQVTM, CDR2 ANQGSEA. The CDR3 is made up of 12 amino acids. V lost 7 bases, J lost 3 bases, and 12 bases lay in between. The entire variable domain, with the rest obtained from reference TRBV29-1 and TRBJ1-1, is as follows: SAVISQKPSRDICQRGTSLTIQCQVDSQVTMMFWYRQQPGQSLTLIATANQGSEATYESGFVIDKFPISRPNLTFSTLTVSNMSPEDSSIYLCSAFEPYTEAFFGQGTRLTVV.

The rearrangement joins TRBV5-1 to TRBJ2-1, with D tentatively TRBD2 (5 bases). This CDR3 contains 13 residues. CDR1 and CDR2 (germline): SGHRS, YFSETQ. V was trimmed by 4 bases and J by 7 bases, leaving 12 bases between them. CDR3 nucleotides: TGCGCCAGCAGCCCGATAGCGCTTAATGAGCAGTTCTTC. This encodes CASSPIALNEQFF.

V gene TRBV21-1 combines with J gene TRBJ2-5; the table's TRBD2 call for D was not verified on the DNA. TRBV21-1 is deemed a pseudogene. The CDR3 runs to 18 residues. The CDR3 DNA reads TGTGCCAGCAGCGGCAGACTAGCGGGAGAGTGCGAACAAGAGACCCAGTACTTC. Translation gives CASSGRLAGECEQETQYF.

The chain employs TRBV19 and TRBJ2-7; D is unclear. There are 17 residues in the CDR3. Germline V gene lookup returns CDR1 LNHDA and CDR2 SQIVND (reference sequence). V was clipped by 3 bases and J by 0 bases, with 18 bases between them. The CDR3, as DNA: TGTGCCAGTAGTATTTCCCCCGGACGGAAGAGCTCCTACGAGCAGTACTTC. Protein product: CASSISPGRKSSYEQYF. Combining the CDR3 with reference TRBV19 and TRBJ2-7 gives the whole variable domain DGGITQSPKYLFRKEGQNVTLSCEQNLNHDAMYWYRQDPGQGLRLIYYSQIVNDFQKGDIAEGYSVSREKKESFPLTVTSAQKNPTAFYLCASSISPGRKSSYEQYFGPGTRLTVT.

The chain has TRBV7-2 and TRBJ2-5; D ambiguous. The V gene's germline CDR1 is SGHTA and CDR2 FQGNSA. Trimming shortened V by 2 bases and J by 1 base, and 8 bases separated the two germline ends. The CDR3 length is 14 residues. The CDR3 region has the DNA TGTGCCAGCAGCTTACCCGGTACCCAAGAGACCCAGTACTTC. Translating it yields CASSLPGTQETQYF.

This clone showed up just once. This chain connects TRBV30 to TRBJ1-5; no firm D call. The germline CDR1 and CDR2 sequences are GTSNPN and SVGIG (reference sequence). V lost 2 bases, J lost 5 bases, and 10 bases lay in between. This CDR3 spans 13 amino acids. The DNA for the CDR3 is TGTGCCTGGAGTATGCGGACGGATCAGCCCCAGCATTTT. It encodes CAWSMRTDQPQHF.

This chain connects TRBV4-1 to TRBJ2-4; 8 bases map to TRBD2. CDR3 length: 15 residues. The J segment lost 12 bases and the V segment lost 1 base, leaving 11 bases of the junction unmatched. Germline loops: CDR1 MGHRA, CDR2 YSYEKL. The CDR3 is CASSQVPFERGTQYF. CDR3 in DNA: TGCGCCAGCAGCCAAGTCCCCTTTGAGCGGGGGACTCAGTACTTC.

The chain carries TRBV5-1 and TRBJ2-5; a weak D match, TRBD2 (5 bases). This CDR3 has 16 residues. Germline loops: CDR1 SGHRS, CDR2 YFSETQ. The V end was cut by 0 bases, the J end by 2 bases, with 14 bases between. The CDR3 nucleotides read TGCGCCAGCAGCTTGGCCGGGAATACTTATCAAGAGACCCAGTACTTC. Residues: CASSLAGNTYQETQYF. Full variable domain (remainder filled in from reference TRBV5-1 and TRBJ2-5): KAGVTQTPRYLIKTRGQQVTLSCSPISGHRSVSWYQQTPGQGLQFLFEYFSETQRNKGNFPGRFSGRQFSNSRSEMNVSTLELGDSALYLCASSLAGNTYQETQYFGPGTRLLVL.

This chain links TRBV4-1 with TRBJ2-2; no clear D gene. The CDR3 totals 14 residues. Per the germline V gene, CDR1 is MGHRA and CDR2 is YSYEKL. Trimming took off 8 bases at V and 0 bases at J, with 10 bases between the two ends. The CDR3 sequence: CASEIWPNTGELFF. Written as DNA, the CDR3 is TGCGCCAGCGAAATCTGGCCGAACACCGGGGAGCTGTTTTTT.

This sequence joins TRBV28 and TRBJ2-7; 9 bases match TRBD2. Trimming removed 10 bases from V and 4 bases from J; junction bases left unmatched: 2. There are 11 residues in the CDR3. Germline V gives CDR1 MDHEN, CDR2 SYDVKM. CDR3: CATTSGYEQYF. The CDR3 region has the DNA TGTGCCACGACTAGCGGATACGAGCAGTACTTC.